The rows below give T cell receptor beta chains drawn from one sample of a study of T cell responses to AZD1222 COVID-19 vaccine. TCRdb keeps only in-frame clones here, not all; method: immunoSEQ multiplex PCR. The sample consists of about 140,000 clones, about 92% of them appearing once. The source material was peripheral blood, sampled on day 0 of AZD1222 vaccination. These receptors were taken from an adult in good health. The CDR3 runs from the conserved cysteine through the conserved F or W. D genes are given only for firm matches. Where a row states a size, it is once, few, many or the class of an expanded clone; other rows omit it.

j_gene | abundance | d_gene | v_gene | CDR3aa | CDR3nt
TRBJ1-5 | - | TRBD1 | TRBV27 | CASSPLRTGGNQPQHF | TGTGCCAGCAGTCCTCTCCGTACAGGGGGCAATCAGCCCCAGCATTTT
TRBJ1-5 | - | - | TRBV18 | CASSPNIGTDNQPQHF | TGTGCCAGCTCCCCAAATATAGGGACGGACAATCAGCCCCAGCATTTT
TRBJ2-7 | - | TRBD1 | TRBV4-3 | CASSLGTGSAEQYF | TGCGCCAGCAGCCTGGGGACAGGGTCGGCCGAGCAGTACTTC
TRBJ2-5 | once | - | TRBV5-4 | CASSTQVVQETQYF | TGTGCCAGCAGCACACAGGTGGTACAAGAGACCCAGTACTTC
TRBJ2-5 | - | - | TRBV7-9 | CASSPGERNQETQYF | TGTGCCAGCAGCCCGGGTGAGAGGAATCAAGAGACCCAGTACTTC
TRBJ1-1 | - | - | TRBV11-2 | CASTYTWMNTEAFF | TGTGCCAGCACCTACACTTGGATGAACACTGAAGCTTTCTTT
TRBJ1-5 | - | - | TRBV12-1 | CASSWNQPQHF | TGTGCCAGCAGCTGGAATCAGCCCCAGCATTTT
TRBJ1-1 | - | TRBD1 | TRBV18 | CASRGRQGADTEAFF | TGTGCCAGCCGGGGGAGACAGGGGGCTGACACTGAAGCTTTCTTT
TRBJ2-2 | - | - | TRBV19 | CASSREGTTNAWELFF | TGTGCCAGTAGTAGGGAGGGGACAACGAACGCGTGGGAGCTGTTTTTT
TRBJ2-1 | - | TRBD1 | TRBV27 | CASRTGKSSYNEQFF | TGTGCCAGCAGGACAGGGAAATCGTCCTACAATGAGCAGTTCTTC
TRBJ1-2 | - | TRBD1 | TRBV24-1 | CATSDARQGVSGYGYTF | TGTGCCACCAGTGACGCCAGGCAGGGGGTGTCGGGGTATGGCTACACCTTC
TRBJ2-3 | - | - | TRBV29-1 | CSVSGTASDTQYF | TGCAGCGTCTCAGGAACAGCCTCAGATACGCAGTATTTT
TRBJ2-2 | - | - | TRBV25-1 | CASSVGAVNTGELFF | TGTGCCAGCAGTGTGGGAGCGGTCAACACCGGGGAGCTGTTTTTT
TRBJ1-2 | - | - | TRBV9 | CASSAGGNGYTF | TGTGCCAGCAGCGCAGGAGGGAATGGCTACACCTTC
TRBJ2-6 | - | TRBD2 | TRBV27 | CASRRTSGNSGANVLTF | TGTGCCAGCCGCAGGACTAGCGGCAACTCTGGGGCCAACGTCCTGACTTTC
TRBJ1-1 | - | - | TRBV18 | CASSATRGGRNTEAFF | TGTGCCAGCTCGGCTACGAGGGGGGGGCGCAACACTGAAGCTTTCTTT
TRBJ2-3 | - | - | TRBV12-5 | CASGLFTGLGGTDTQYF | TGTGCTAGTGGTTTGTTCACCGGGCTAGGTGGCACAGATACGCAGTATTTT
TRBJ2-2 | - | - | TRBV6-1 | CASSEDFGELFF | TGTGCCAGCAGTGAAGATTTCGGGGAGCTGTTTTTT
TRBJ2-5 | once | - | TRBV28 | CASSPPGASGETQYF | TGTGCCAGCAGCCCGCCGGGGGCTAGCGGAGAGACCCAGTACTTC
TRBJ2-7 | - | TRBD1 | TRBV27 | CASSLRGQGYEQYF | TGTGCCAGCAGTTTACGAGGACAGGGCTACGAGCAGTACTTC
TRBJ2-7 | - | - | TRBV9 | CASSVGNLRSGYEQYF | TGTGCCAGCAGCGTAGGGAACCTCCGAAGCGGCTACGAGCAGTACTTC
TRBJ2-3 | - | TRBD2 | TRBV15 | CATSRDDWGLAGGPDTQYF | TGTGCCACCAGCAGAGATGACTGGGGACTAGCGGGAGGCCCAGATACGCAGTATTTT
TRBJ1-5 | - | - | TRBV7-9 | CASSLTAGSPQHF | TGTGCCAGCAGCTTAACTGCCGGGTCCCCCCAGCATTTT
TRBJ1-2 | - | - | TRBV5-1 | CASSLDSPIYGYTF | TGCGCCAGCAGCTTGGACAGTCCCATCTATGGCTACACCTTC
TRBJ2-3 | - | - | TRBV15 | CAAATSWSDTQYF | TGTGCCGCCGCGACTAGTTGGTCAGATACGCAGTATTTT
TRBJ2-1 | - | TRBD2 | TRBV7-6 | CASSLEERGSYNEQFF | TGTGCCAGCAGCCTAGAGGAGCGGGGCTCCTACAATGAGCAGTTCTTC
TRBJ1-1 | - | - | TRBV12-5 | CASGLVHRGVRVRSTEAFF | TGTGCTAGTGGTTTGGTACACCGAGGGGTTAGGGTTAGGAGCACTGAAGCTTTCTTT
TRBJ2-1 | - | - | TRBV11-2 | CASSLESVSYNEQFF | TGTGCCAGCAGCTTAGAGAGCGTCTCTTACAATGAGCAGTTCTTC
TRBJ1-1 | once | - | TRBV7-8 | CASSFRTNRAVNTEAFF | TGTGCCAGCAGCTTCCGCACCAACAGGGCAGTGAACACTGAAGCTTTCTTT
TRBJ1-3 | - | - | TRBV30 | CAWSRAGTSGNTIYF | TGTGCCTGGAGTCGGGCGGGAACCTCTGGAAACACCATATATTTT
TRBJ2-6 | - | - | TRBV3-1/TRBV3-2 | CASSHRQRGANVLTF | TGTGCCAGCAGCCACCGACAGAGAGGGGCCAACGTCCTGACTTTC